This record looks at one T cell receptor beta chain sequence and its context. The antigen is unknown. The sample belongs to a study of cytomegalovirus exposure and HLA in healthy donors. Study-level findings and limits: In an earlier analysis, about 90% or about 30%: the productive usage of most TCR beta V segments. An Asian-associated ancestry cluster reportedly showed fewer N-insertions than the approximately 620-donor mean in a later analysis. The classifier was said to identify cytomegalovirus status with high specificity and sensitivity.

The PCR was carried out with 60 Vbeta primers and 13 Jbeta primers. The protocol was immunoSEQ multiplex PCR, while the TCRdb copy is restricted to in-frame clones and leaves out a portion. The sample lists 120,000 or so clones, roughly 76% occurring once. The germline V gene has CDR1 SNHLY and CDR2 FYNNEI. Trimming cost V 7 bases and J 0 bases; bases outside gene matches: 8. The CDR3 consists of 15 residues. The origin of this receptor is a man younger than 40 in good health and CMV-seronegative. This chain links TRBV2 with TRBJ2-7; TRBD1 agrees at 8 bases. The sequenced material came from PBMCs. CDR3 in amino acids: CASNNRDRSSYEQYF. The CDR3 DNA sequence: TGTGCCAGCAATAACCGGGACAGGAGCTCCTACGAGCAGTACTTC.